Presented here are 20 T cell receptor beta chains from one specimen sequenced in a study of T cell responses to AZD1222 COVID-19 vaccine (dated by TCRdb to about 2021). Library method: the immunoSEQ multiplex PCR assay. The table comes from immuneACCESS by way of TCRdb, which keeps in-frame sequences with V and J called. Part of the clones is missing from these tables; in studies checked, under half for an unresolved V gene and the rest for unknown reasons. Counted in this sample were about 160,000 clones; approximately 90% of them appeared once. The ten top clones hold 1.1% of the sample. The label giving this sample's time point can be read as: about 28 days (+/-7) after the second vaccine dose. The sequenced sample was peripheral blood, obtained 28 days after the second AZD1222 dose. Receptor source: an adult who received the AZD1222 COVID-19 vaccine.

The chain uses TRBV5-1 and TRBJ1-1, with 8 bases matching TRBD1. The germline CDR1 and CDR2 sequences are SGHRS and YFSETQ. V dropped 4 bases and J dropped 3; count of bases not matched to a gene: 8. There are 15 residues in the CDR3. In DNA form, the CDR3 reads TGCGCCAGCAGCGCCCTTACAGGGGGGGACACTGAAGCTTTCTTT. It codes for CASSALTGGDTEAFF.

The chain carries TRBV6-6 and TRBJ1-5; maybe TRBD1 (6 bases). The CDR3 is 14 residues long. Trimming shortened V by 7 bases and J by 0 bases, and 10 bases separated the two germline ends. The germline V gene encodes CDR1 MNHNY and CDR2 SVGAGI (reference sequence). The CDR3 DNA follows: TGTGCCAGCATCAGGGGTTATAGCAATCAGCCCCAGCATTTT. It specifies CASIRGYSNQPQHF.

CDR3 nucleotides: TGTGCCACCAGCAGAGAGGCAGGGGCGAGCAATCAGCCCCAGCATTTT. Its translation: CATSREAGASNQPQHF. This chain joins TRBV15 and TRBJ1-5; possibly TRBD1 for D (6 bases). V lost 0 bases to trimming and J lost 1 base, with 10 bases between them. Germline V gene sequence: CDR1 LNHNV, CDR2 YYDKDF (reference sequence). This CDR3 has 16 amino acids.

This rearrangement joins TRBV6-6 to TRBJ1-2, with 7 bases lining up with TRBD1. The ends lost 9 bases at V and 4 bases at J; junction bases unmatched: 14. This CDR3 has 15 amino acids. Germline assignment: CDR1 MNHNY and CDR2 SVGAGI (reference sequence). CDR3 residues: CASGDPPGTVYGYTF. The CDR3 coding sequence is TGTGCCAGTGGGGATCCTCCCGGGACAGTCTATGGCTACACCTTC.

The gene calls are TRBV4-1 and TRBJ1-5; 9 bases match TRBD1. The CDR3 has 19 amino acids. In germline, CDR1 is MGHRA, CDR2 YSYEKL. V gave up 3 bases and J gave up 0 bases; unmatched junction bases: 12. The CDR3 DNA reads TGCGCCAGCAGCCATTCCGGGACAGGGAAACTCCCTAGCAATCAGCCCCAGCATTTT. Amino acid sequence: CASSHSGTGKLPSNQPQHF.

This chain connects TRBV20-1 to TRBJ1-6; D gene uncertain. Trimming left V 3 bases short and J 9 bases short, with 12 bases between. The CDR3 loop spans 13 amino acids. Germline CDR1 DFQATT, CDR2 SNEGSKA (reference sequence). The CDR3 DNA reads as TGCAGTGCTAGTGGGGAGAATCTTTCACCCCTCCACTTT. This encodes CSASGENLSPLHF.

As concerns this clone: Germline is not matched at one junction end, which may reflect a read error. The J gene is TRBJ2-5, the V gene TRBV7-7; D tentatively reads TRBD1 or TRBD2 (6 bases each). Per the germline V gene, CDR1 is SSHAT and CDR2 is FNYEAQ (reference sequence). The CDR3 sequence is 15 residues long. The CDR3 protein is CASSPLSGAQETQYF. CDR3 nucleotide sequence: TGTGCTAGCAGCCCACTGTCGGGGGCACAAGAGACCCAGTACTTC. The whole variable domain, filled in from reference TRBV7-7 and TRBJ2-5, reads GAGVSQSPRYKVTKRGQDVTLRCDPISSHATLYWYQQALGQGPEFLTYFNYEAQPDKSGLPSDRFSAERPEGSISTLTIQRTEQRDSAMYRCASSPLSGAQETQYFGPGTRLLVL.

The rearrangement uses TRBV3-1 (or the pseudogene TRBV3-2) and TRBJ1-2, with 8 nucleotides matching TRBD1. The CDR3 length is 17 residues. Trimming removed 0 bases from V and 4 bases from J; junction bases left unmatched: 10. CDR1 is LGHDT, CDR2 YNNKEL, per germline (reference sequence). CDR3 region: CASSQDLSGGDSYGYTF. In nucleotides, the CDR3 is TGTGCCAGCAGCCAAGACCTATCAGGGGGCGACAGCTATGGCTACACCTTC.

The chain joins TRBV6-1 to TRBJ2-7, with 7 bases matching TRBD2. The V gene end was trimmed by 1 base and the J gene end by 0 bases; junction bases not matched to a gene: 12. In germline, CDR1 is MNHNS, CDR2 SASEGT. The CDR3 sequence is 18 residues long. The CDR3 region is CASSEEISGLLTSYEQYF. The CDR3 DNA follows: TGTGCCAGCAGTGAAGAGATTAGCGGGTTATTAACCTCCTACGAGCAGTACTTC.

This clone was found once. This chain joins TRBV5-1 and TRBJ1-2; D not resolved. This CDR3 is 14 amino acids long. Trimming removed 2 bases at V and 4 bases at J, with 12 bases between. Germline lookup yields CDR1 SGHRS and CDR2 YFSETQ. In DNA form, the CDR3 reads TGCGCCAGCAGCTTTACACCGGAGGGCTATGGCTACACCTTC. It translates to CASSFTPEGYGYTF.

This CDR3 reads CASSYHLQGTEAFF. The CDR3 bases are TGTGCCAGCAGTTACCACCTGCAGGGCACTGAAGCTTTCTTT. The chain joins TRBV6-6 to TRBJ1-1; possible D gene TRBD1, 5 bases. The CDR3 runs to 14 residues. The germline gives CDR1 MNHNY, CDR2 SVGAGI (reference sequence). V lost 2 bases and J 4 bases, leaving 11 bases between the germline ends.

The V gene is TRBV11-2, the J gene TRBJ1-5, with a weak D call TRBD1 (6 bases). The germline V gene has CDR1 SGHAT and CDR2 FQNNGV. The CDR3 totals 13 residues. V lost 5 bases to trimming and J lost 4 bases, with 9 bases between them. CDR3 DNA sequence: TGTGCCAGCAGCCCAGACAGGAATCAGCCCCAGCATTTT. It specifies CASSPDRNQPQHF.

The V gene is TRBV9, the J gene TRBJ1-1; D remains unclear. Deletions cut 5 bases from V and 1 base from J, with 9 bases between. CDR3 length: 13 residues. Germline V gene sequence: CDR1 SGDLS, CDR2 YYNGEE. The CDR3 DNA reads TGTGCCAGCAGGGATGACGGGAACACTGAAGCTTTCTTT. This sequence encodes CASRDDGNTEAFF.

The J gene is TRBJ2-1, the V gene TRBV5-6; 12 positions match TRBD2. Germline lookup yields CDR1 SGHDT and CDR2 YYEEEE. The CDR3 loop spans 16 amino acids. V shed 1 base, J shed 5 bases, and the junction held 4 bases outside the gene matches. The CDR3 here is CASSLRTSGNHNEQFF. CDR3 nucleotide sequence: TGTGCCAGCAGCTTGCGGACTAGCGGGAATCACAATGAGCAGTTCTTC. The full variable domain, rest sourced from reference TRBV5-6 and TRBJ2-1, is DAGVTQSPTHLIKTRGQQVTLRCSPKSGHDTVSWYQQALGQGPQFIFQYYEEEERQRGNFPDRFSGHQFPNYSSELNVNALLLGDSALYLCASSLRTSGNHNEQFFGPGTRLTVL.

For this clone: At one end the junction does not follow the germline gene, possibly because of a read error. This chain joins TRBV14 and TRBJ2-4; tentative D call: TRBD1 (6 bases). In germline, CDR1 is SGHDN, CDR2 FVKESK. The CDR3 extends over 14 amino acids. This CDR3 is CASSQGTAENIQYF. As DNA, the CDR3 is TGTGCCAGCAGCCAAGGGACAGCCGAAAACATTCAGTACTTC.

V usage is TRBV19 and J usage is TRBJ1-2, with TRBD1 matching over 9 bases. The CDR3 extends over 13 amino acids. V was pared by 7 bases and J by 6 bases, with 6 bases of the junction left unmatched. Germline V gene lookup returns CDR1 LNHDA and CDR2 SQIVND (reference sequence). The CDR3 region has the DNA TGTGCCAGTACAAGAGGACAGGGGAATGGCTACACCTTC. Its protein is CASTRGQGNGYTF.

The chain uses TRBV5-4 and TRBJ2-2; 14 bases line up with TRBD2. The germline CDR1 and CDR2 sequences are SGHNT and YYREEE (reference sequence). With 7 bases clipped from V and 10 bases from J, the junction kept 3 bases outside the gene matches. The CDR3 sequence is 13 residues long. CDR3 residues: CASRLAGGEELFF. The CDR3, as DNA: TGTGCCAGCCGACTAGCGGGGGGGGAGGAGCTGTTTTTT.

This chain joins TRBV4-1 and TRBJ2-2, with 15 bases that match TRBD2. This CDR3 has 19 amino acids. Looked up from germline, CDR1 is MGHRA and CDR2 is YSYEKL. V was clipped by 3 bases and J by 1 base; unmatched bases: 6. The CDR3, as DNA: TGCGCCAGCAGCCAGGAAGTGGGACTAGCGGGGGGGAACACCGGGGAGCTGTTTTTT. Encoded protein: CASSQEVGLAGGNTGELFF.

V gene TRBV15 combines with J gene TRBJ1-4; the D is unclear. The CDR3 loop spans 14 amino acids. Between the trimmed V and J ends, which lost 1 base and 16 bases, there was a span of 19 bases. Germline V gene sequence: CDR1 LNHNV, CDR2 YYDKDF (reference sequence). CDR3 bases: TGTGCCACCAGCAGAGTCGGGGTCGAACCCCTGAGGTTTTTT. This gives the protein CATSRVGVEPLRFF.

The chain couples TRBV10-3 to TRBJ1-6; TRBD1 matches at 8 bases. Losses at the gene ends were 10 bases for V and 7 bases for J; bases not matched to a gene: 12. The germline gives CDR1 ENHRY, CDR2 SYGVKD. The CDR3 has 15 residues. CDR3 sequence (DNA): TGTGCCACCGGGGGAGCAGGGGGCTGGAATTCACCCCTCCACTTT. Residues: CATGGAGGWNSPLHF.